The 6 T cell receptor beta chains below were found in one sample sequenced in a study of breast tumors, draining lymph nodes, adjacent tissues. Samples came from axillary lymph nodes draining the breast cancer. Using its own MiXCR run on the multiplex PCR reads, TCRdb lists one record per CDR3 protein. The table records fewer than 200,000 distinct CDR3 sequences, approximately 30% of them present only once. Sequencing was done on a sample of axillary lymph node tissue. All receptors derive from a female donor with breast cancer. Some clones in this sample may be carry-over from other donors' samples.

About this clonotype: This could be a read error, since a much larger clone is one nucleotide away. The chain's CDR3 is CASSLSPQGYSEQFF. The CDR3 DNA reads as TGTGCCAGCAGCTTAAGCCCCCAGGGGTACAGTGAGCAGTTCTTC. The J gene is TRBJ2-1, the V gene TRBV7-2; perhaps TRBD1 as D (6 bases). The CDR3 spans 15 residues. Germline CDR1 SGHTA, CDR2 FQGNSA.

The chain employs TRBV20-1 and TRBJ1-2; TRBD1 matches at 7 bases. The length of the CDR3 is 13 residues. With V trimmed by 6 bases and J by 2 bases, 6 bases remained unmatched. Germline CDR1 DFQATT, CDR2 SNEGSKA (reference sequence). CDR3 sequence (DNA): TGCAGTGCGCGGACAGGTACGAACTATGGCTACACCTTC. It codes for CSARTGTNYGYTF.

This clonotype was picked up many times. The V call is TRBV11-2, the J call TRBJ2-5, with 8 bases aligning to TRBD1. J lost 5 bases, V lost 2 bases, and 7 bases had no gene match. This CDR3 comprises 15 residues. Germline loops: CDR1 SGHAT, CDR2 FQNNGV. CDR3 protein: CASSLSGQARETQYF. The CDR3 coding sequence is TGTGCCAGCAGCTTATCGGGACAGGCTAGGGAGACCCAGTACTTC.

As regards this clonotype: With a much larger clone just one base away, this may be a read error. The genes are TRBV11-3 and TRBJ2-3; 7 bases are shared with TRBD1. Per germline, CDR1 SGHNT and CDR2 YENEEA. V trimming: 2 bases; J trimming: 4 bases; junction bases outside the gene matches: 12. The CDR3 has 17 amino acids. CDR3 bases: TGTGCCAGCAGCTTACATTTCCCGGACAGGACCCCAGATACGCAGTATTTT. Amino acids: CASSLHFPDRTPDTQYF.

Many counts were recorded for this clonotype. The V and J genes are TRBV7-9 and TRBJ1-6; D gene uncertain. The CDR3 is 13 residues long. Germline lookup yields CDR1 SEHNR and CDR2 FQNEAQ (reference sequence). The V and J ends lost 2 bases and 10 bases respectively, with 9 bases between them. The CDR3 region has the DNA TGTGCCAGCAGCTTATCTACCGAATCACCCCTCCACTTT. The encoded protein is CASSLSTESPLHF.

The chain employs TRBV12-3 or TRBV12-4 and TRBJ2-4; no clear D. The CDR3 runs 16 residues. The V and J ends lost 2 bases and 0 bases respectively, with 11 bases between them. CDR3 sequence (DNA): TGTGCCAGCAGTTTATTGGTTGCCCTAGCCAAAAACATTCAGTACTTC. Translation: CASSLLVALAKNIQYF.